Sequencing of this T cell receptor (beta chain) was carried out in a study of T cell responses to AZD1222 COVID-19 vaccine. Germline CDR1 and CDR2: SNHLY and FYNNEI. The CDR3 consists of 14 residues. The V and J ends lost 4 bases and 4 bases, in that order; junction bases with no gene match: 7. Study findings and constraints: The study identified only five or six AZD1222 recipients as seropositive at baseline. Donors were chiefly white British, with a greater number of females, and clonal diversity was perhaps underestimated.

Notes on this clone: What it binds is unknown.

Data came from immunoSEQ multiplex PCR; TCRdb stores just in-frame clones and leaves some out. Seen here are some 170,000 clones, 93% observed once, and the top ten hold over 0.7%. The material was peripheral blood, obtained on day 0 of AZD1222 vaccination. V gene TRBV2 combines with J gene TRBJ2-7, with TRBD2 identical over 7 bases. The source of this sequence is an adult in good health. In nucleotides, the CDR3 is TGTGCCAGCAGTGTGAGGTCCGGGGGGTACGAGCAGTACTTC. It codes for CASSVRSGGYEQYF.